The 9 T cell receptor beta chains given below trace back to one sample, sequenced in a study of T cell changes during pregnancy in multiple sclerosis. The assay was immunoSEQ multiplex PCR, and TCRdb's table has in-frame clones only and misses some. The sample has about 32,000 clones, approximately 89% seen once. The source material was CD4+ T cells from peripheral blood mononuclear cells, sampled after pregnancy. All receptors come from a female donor in good health, enrolled as a control in a pregnancy study.

This chain connects TRBV28 to TRBJ1-2; D perhaps matches TRBD1 (5 bases). Trimming removed 5 bases at V and 0 bases at J, with 10 bases between. Germline V lookup: CDR1 MDHEN, CDR2 SYDVKM. The CDR3 sequence is 14 residues long. Written as DNA, the CDR3 is TGTGCCAGCAGTACAGGCGGCCCTAACTATGGCTACACCTTC. It yields the protein CASSTGGPNYGYTF.

The chain links TRBV7-8 to TRBJ1-5, with a possible D match to TRBD1 (5 bases). Germline values: CDR1 SGHVS, CDR2 FQNEAQ. The CDR3 consists of 15 residues. V dropped 1 base and J dropped 7 bases, with 14 bases sitting between them. The CDR3 loop reads CASSLDQGIRQPQHF. CDR3 DNA sequence: TGTGCCAGCAGCTTAGATCAGGGAATCCGGCAGCCCCAGCATTTT.

The gene calls are TRBV6-1 and TRBJ2-2; D is perhaps TRBD2 (7 bases). This CDR3 contains 15 residues. The V gene's germline CDR1 is MNHNS and CDR2 SASEGT. DNA of the CDR3: TGTGCTACGGGTCGAACGGGGGGCGCGAACGGGGAGCTGTTTTTT. Protein product: CATGRTGGANGELFF.

The gene calls are TRBV30 and TRBJ2-2, with a weak D call TRBD2 (5 bases). Trimming left V 1 base short and J 4 bases short, with 13 bases between. The CDR3 is made up of 15 amino acids. Per the germline V gene, CDR1 is GTSNPN and CDR2 is SVGIG (reference sequence). CDR3 sequence reads: CAWSAGISPTGELFF. In DNA form, the CDR3 reads TGTGCCTGGAGTGCCGGGATATCACCCACCGGGGAGCTGTTTTTT.

The CDR3 protein is CASSLVSRATDTQYF. DNA of the CDR3: TGTGCCAGCAGTCTAGTGTCCCGAGCGACAGATACGCAGTATTTT. The genes are TRBV28 and TRBJ2-3, with no clear D. Germline values: CDR1 MDHEN, CDR2 SYDVKM. V lost 5 bases and J 3 bases, leaving 15 bases between the germline ends. The CDR3 contains 15 residues.

This clone was counted once. The chain recombines TRBV20-1 with TRBJ1-2, with D perhaps TRBD1 (5 bases). This CDR3 is 11 amino acids long. V lost 7 bases and J lost 3, with 9 bases in between. From germline, CDR1 is DFQATT and CDR2 SNEGSKA (reference sequence). The CDR3 protein is CSGREDYGYTF. The CDR3 region has the DNA TGCAGTGGCAGGGAGGACTATGGCTACACCTTC.

The V and J genes are TRBV6-6 and TRBJ2-2, with TRBD2 identical over 8 bases. The CDR3 totals 15 residues. The germline V gene has CDR1 MNHNY and CDR2 SVGAGI (reference sequence). The V and J ends lost 6 bases and 1 base, in that order; junction bases with no gene match: 4. CDR3 nucleotides: TGTGCCAGCAGGAGCGGGAGACGGAACACCGGGGAGCTGTTTTTT. It codes for CASRSGRRNTGELFF.

V and J are TRBV18 and TRBJ2-7; D gene uncertain. This CDR3 spans 11 amino acids. Germline V gene lookup returns CDR1 KGHSH and CDR2 LQKENI. The V end lost 6 bases, the J end lost 6 bases, and 9 bases lay between the germline ends. CDR3 residues: CASSQDGEQYF. CDR3 in DNA: TGTGCCAGCTCCCAGGATGGCGAGCAGTACTTC.

J is TRBJ1-6 and V is TRBV7-2; 9 bases agree with TRBD1. The germline gives CDR1 SGHTA, CDR2 FQGNSA. The V and J ends lost 5 bases and 7 bases, in that order; junction bases with no gene match: 9. This CDR3 has 16 amino acids. Here the CDR3 DNA reads TGTGCCAGCAGCCGTACAGGGGGCAAGGAAAATTCACCCCTCCACTTT. It codes for CASSRTGGKENSPLHF.